A selection of T cell receptor beta chains follows, all from one sample in a study of cytomegalovirus exposure and HLA in healthy donors. TCRdb's copy holds only in-frame clones and misses some; the assay was immunoSEQ multiplex PCR. The table lists roughly 250,000 clones, around 89% of them singletons. The sequenced sample was PBMCs. Source of these receptors: a woman in her late teens or twenties in good health and CMV-seronegative. CDR3s include the opening cysteine and the closing phenylalanine or tryptophan. Each record gives: J gene, V gene, CDR3 protein.

J gene: TRBJ2-1
V gene: TRBV4-1
CDR3 protein: CASSQDRALAGGGSEQFF

J gene: TRBJ2-1
V gene: TRBV18
CDR3 protein: CASSLVRSYNEQFF

J gene: TRBJ2-5
V gene: TRBV5-1
CDR3 protein: CASSLGNSGGETQYF

J gene: TRBJ1-4
V gene: TRBV19
CDR3 protein: CASTIRGANEKLFF

J gene: TRBJ1-5
V gene: TRBV4-2
CDR3 protein: CASSSRGEGQPQHF

J gene: TRBJ2-1
V gene: TRBV19
CDR3 protein: CASSISHPGYNEQFF

J gene: TRBJ1-1
V gene: TRBV2
CDR3 protein: CASSEVGVNTEAFF

J gene: TRBJ1-5
V gene: TRBV5-1
CDR3 protein: CASSGPGTGGNQPQHF

J gene: TRBJ1-1
V gene: TRBV19
CDR3 protein: CASTYWGVNTEAFF

J gene: TRBJ2-6
V gene: TRBV7-6
CDR3 protein: CASSTTGGGGGSGANVLTF

J gene: TRBJ1-4
V gene: TRBV6-6
CDR3 protein: CASSPPGQNNEKLFF

J gene: TRBJ1-1
V gene: TRBV5-1
CDR3 protein: CASSLTRGQSEAFF

J gene: TRBJ2-5
V gene: TRBV18
CDR3 protein: CASLLAGGQTQYF

J gene: TRBJ1-3
V gene: TRBV7-9
CDR3 protein: CASSSQNLQGAGGNTIYF

J gene: TRBJ2-1
V gene: TRBV6-6
CDR3 protein: CASKIGLSGWVEQFF

J gene: TRBJ2-1
V gene: TRBV6-6
CDR3 protein: CASRGYNEQFF

J gene: TRBJ1-1
V gene: TRBV28
CDR3 protein: CASSLAGGAFF

J gene: TRBJ1-1
V gene: TRBV27
CDR3 protein: CASSALQGGWTEAFF

J gene: TRBJ2-1
V gene: TRBV30
CDR3 protein: CARGQGQVNEQFF

J gene: TRBJ1-3
V gene: TRBV28
CDR3 protein: CASSLGVYSGNTIYF

J gene: TRBJ2-5
V gene: TRBV5-5
CDR3 protein: CASSLGGLEETQYF

J gene: TRBJ2-2
V gene: TRBV19
CDR3 protein: CASSNPGGTLYIGELFF

J gene: TRBJ2-5
V gene: TRBV21-1
CDR3 protein: CHLNDQGKLIETQYF